This T cell receptor beta chain was observed in a study of blood T cell repertoires in COVID-19. This CDR3 spans 14 amino acids. Germline lookup yields CDR1 MDHEN and CDR2 SYDVKM. With 10 bases clipped from V and 6 bases from J, the junction kept 9 bases outside the gene matches. Repertoires were generated with immunoSEQ multiplex PCR, while TCRdb's copy carries only in-frame clones and drops some. The table has 150,000 or so clones, around 84% seen once. Material for sequencing was peripheral blood. This rearrangement joins TRBV28 to TRBJ1-1; the match to TRBD1 covers 12 bases. The sequence was obtained from a human donor in a cohort sampled during active COVID-19. In DNA form, the CDR3 reads TGTGCCACCTCCGGGACAGGGGGCCTTGCTGAAGCTTTCTTT. Its protein is CATSGTGGLAEAFF.